These 8 T cell receptor beta chains were all obtained from the same sample, sequenced in a study of T-cell memory formation after mild COVID-19. A single record per CDR3 protein comes from TCRdb applying MiXCR to the 5' RACE reads. This table holds roughly 50,000 distinct CDR3 sequences, more than 8% found once. The sequenced material came from PBMCs or a T cell subset sorted from them (not recorded which). The source is a man aged 18 to 29 who had mild COVID-19 (a few samples of this study predate the infection). Cell type and time point are not known.

The sample holds many counts of this clonotype. The chain employs TRBV5-1 and TRBJ1-1; TRBD1 agrees at 7 bases. J gave up 3 bases and V 4 bases, and 9 bases lay outside the gene matches. Germline V lookup: CDR1 SGHRS, CDR2 YFSETQ. This CDR3 contains 15 residues. This CDR3 reads CASSQQGIGDTEAFF. Written as DNA, the CDR3 is TGCGCCAGCAGCCAACAGGGGATTGGGGACACTGAAGCTTTCTTT.

The chain joins TRBV7-2 to TRBJ1-1; 8 bases fit TRBD1. With 3 bases clipped from V and 4 bases from J, the junction kept 1 base outside the gene matches. CDR1 and CDR2 from the germline V gene are SGHTA and FQGNSA. The CDR3 has 13 residues. The CDR3 bases are TGTGCCAGCAGCTTGGGACAGGCCACTGAAGCTTTCTTT. Its protein is CASSLGQATEAFF.

This rearrangement joins TRBV4-3 to TRBJ2-6; D gene uncertain. The CDR3 sequence is 18 residues long. V lost 0 bases to trimming and J lost 0 bases, with 12 bases between them. Germline CDR1 reads LGHNA; CDR2 reads YSLEER. The CDR3 DNA reads TGCGCCAGCAGCCAAGATGGCGTTGCAGTCTCTGGGGCCAACGTCCTGACTTTC. It is translated as CASSQDGVAVSGANVLTF.

This clonotype was detected many times. The chain is built from TRBV2 and TRBJ2-7, with 7 nucleotides matching TRBD2. Germline trimming cut 6 bases from V and 2 bases from J; bases unmatched to any gene: 13. CDR1 and CDR2 (germline): SNHLY, FYNNEI. CDR3 length equals 16 residues. The chain's CDR3 is CASSLEASGLPYEQYF. In nucleotides, the CDR3 is TGTGCCAGCAGCTTAGAGGCTAGCGGCCTACCCTACGAGCAGTACTTC.

The CDR3 DNA follows: TGCGCCAGCAGCAAGGGACAGGGAAATGGAAACACCATATATTTT. The encoded protein is CASSKGQGNGNTIYF. The chain recombines TRBV4-3 with TRBJ1-3, with TRBD1 matching over 9 bases. In germline, CDR1 is LGHNA, CDR2 YSLEER. The CDR3 totals 15 residues. The ends lost 5 bases at V and 3 bases at J; junction bases unmatched: 5.

The table lists this clonotype with a few counts. The chain uses TRBV6-4 and TRBJ2-1, with a possible D match to TRBD1 (6 bases). CDR3 length: 15 residues. Trimming removed 6 bases at V and 9 bases at J, with 21 bases between. Germline V gene lookup returns CDR1 MRHNA and CDR2 SNTAGT. The CDR3 is CASSDGQSMLSEQFF. CDR3 nucleotide sequence: TGTGCCAGCAGCGACGGACAGTCTATGTTAAGTGAGCAGTTCTTC.

This clonotype was detected ten times or more. The chain joins TRBV7-2 to TRBJ2-7; TRBD1 or TRBD2 may be the D gene (5 bases each). The germline gives CDR1 SGHTA, CDR2 FQGNSA. V shed 5 bases and J shed 10 bases, with 15 bases lying between them. The CDR3 spans 12 residues. The CDR3 coding sequence is TGTGCCAGCAGCCAAGCAGGGACCCGACAGTACTTC. Its protein product is CASSQAGTRQYF.

The V and J genes are TRBV18 and TRBJ1-1; D is unclear. Germline values: CDR1 KGHSH, CDR2 LQKENI. The CDR3 covers 15 residues. V was clipped by 2 bases and J by 1 base, with 11 bases between them. CDR3 residues: CASSPYISGNTEAFF. The DNA for the CDR3 is TGTGCCAGCTCACCATACATCTCCGGGAACACTGAAGCTTTCTTT.